The 8 T cell receptor beta chains below all came from one sample that was sequenced in a study of type 1 regulatory T cells. TCRdb itself ran the reads through MiXCR, one entry per CDR3 protein. Seen here are 60,000 to 80,000 distinct CDR3 sequences, around 63% observed once, and the top ten hold 7.6%. These receptors have no identified antigens. Sequenced input: cultured T cells, either the whole culture or a sorted T cell fraction (not recorded which). The subset denotes: Tr1-enriched cell product generated in vitro against host alloantigens. The receptors were sampled from a human donor in good health.

V gene TRBV7-6 combines with J gene TRBJ2-1, with a tentative D call TRBD2 (6 bases). Germline V gene lookup returns CDR1 SGHVS and CDR2 FNYEAQ. Trimming removed 5 bases at V and 5 bases at J, with 16 bases between. This CDR3 spans 15 amino acids. CDR3: CASSRLPGANNEQFF. The CDR3 DNA sequence: TGTGCCAGCAGCCGCCTTCCGGGAGCTAACAATGAGCAGTTCTTC.

The gene calls are TRBV20-1 and TRBJ1-5, with D tentatively TRBD1 (6 bases). V was pared by 5 bases and J by 9 bases, with 14 bases between. There are 12 residues in the CDR3. Germline values: CDR1 DFQATT, CDR2 SNEGSKA (reference sequence). The CDR3 sequence: CSAYHGRGPQHF. As DNA, the CDR3 is TGCAGTGCTTACCACGGCAGGGGGCCCCAGCATTTT.

The chain is built from TRBV10-2 and TRBJ2-3; no clear D gene. V lost 8 bases to trimming and J lost 5 bases, with 11 bases between them. Germline-derived CDR1 and CDR2 are WSHSY and SAAADI. This CDR3 contains 12 residues. The CDR3 DNA reads TGCGCCAGCGCGGAGTCAGTAGATACGCAGTATTTT. Protein: CASAESVDTQYF.

The chain joins TRBV6-2 or TRBV6-3 to TRBJ2-1; no clear D. The CDR3 has 13 residues. V dropped 6 bases and J dropped 10 bases, with 16 bases sitting between them. Germline V gene data show CDR1 as MNHEY and CDR2 as SVGEGT. The CDR3 sequence: CASRMGSLGEQFF. The CDR3 nucleotides are TGTGCCAGCAGGATGGGGTCCCTTGGGGAGCAGTTCTTC.

The V call is TRBV28, the J call TRBJ2-7; TRBD1 agrees at 9 bases. The CDR3 sequence is 13 residues long. With V trimmed by 8 bases and J by 7 bases, 9 bases remained unmatched. The V gene's germline CDR1 is MDHEN and CDR2 SYDVKM. CDR3 residues: CASSEGQGREQYF. CDR3 DNA sequence: TGTGCCAGCTCCGAAGGACAGGGGAGAGAGCAGTACTTC.

This chain joins TRBV24-1 and TRBJ2-2, with 8 nucleotides matching TRBD1. The CDR3 totals 16 residues. Germline CDR1 KGHDR, CDR2 SFDVKD. V gave up 3 bases and J gave up 5 bases; unmatched junction bases: 7. CDR3 amino acids: CATSDPGTGLTGELFF. CDR3 nucleotides: TGTGCCACCAGTGATCCCGGGACAGGATTAACCGGGGAGCTGTTTTTT.

This clonotype was seen only once. The chain couples TRBV19 to TRBJ1-5; 9 nucleotides match TRBD1. The trim removed 6 bases at V and 7 bases at J, leaving 10 bases unmatched. The CDR3 extends over 15 amino acids. In germline, CDR1 is LNHDA, CDR2 SQIVND (reference sequence). CDR3 loop: CASRVFTGGQQPQHF. CDR3 bases: TGTGCCAGTAGGGTCTTTACAGGGGGCCAGCAGCCCCAGCATTTT.

The chain links TRBV6-5 to TRBJ2-7; D might be TRBD2 (5 bases). V was pared by 7 bases and J by 2 bases, with 15 bases between. The germline V gene has CDR1 MNHEY and CDR2 SVGAGI. This CDR3 has 14 residues. The CDR3 DNA reads as TGTGCCAGCAACCCCGGGGTGCGGACCTACGAGCAGTACTTC. Translated, it gives CASNPGVRTYEQYF.